This T cell receptor beta chain was profiled in a study of shared clonotypes between healthy human individuals. Clones were sequenced by immunoSEQ multiplex PCR, and TCRdb holds only the in-frame ones, with some missing. Of about 2.4 million clones in the sample, approximately 90% were seen once. Trimming cost V 3 bases and J 6 bases; bases outside gene matches: 6. The CDR3 runs 14 residues. The germline V gene has CDR1 SGHTA and CDR2 FQGNSA. Material: naive CD4+ T cells sorted from blood. Regarding subset: CD45RA+ positively selected. The chain employs TRBV7-2 and TRBJ2-7, with TRBD1 matching 9 bases. The source of this sequence is a man in his late teens or twenties in good health. CDR3 coding DNA: TGTGCCAGCAGCTTCGTCGGGACAGGGCTCGAGCAGTACTTC. Its protein product is CASSFVGTGLEQYF.